These T cell receptor beta chains were read from a single sample in a study of Ad26.COV2.S vaccination and SARS-CoV-2 variants. Using immunoSEQ multiplex PCR, the repertoire was profiled, and TCRdb retains in-frame clones only, with some absent. Here the sample spans around 450,000 clones, 75% to 90% being singletons. The source was peripheral blood, collected in a trial of Ad26.COV2.S vaccine versus placebo. The receptors were sampled from a person aged 18-60 years who received the Ad26.COV2.S COVID-19 vaccine or a placebo. Both conserved end residues are part of each CDR3. The D gene is left open where the match is weak. Rows may omit the clone size; those that give it use once, few, many or a size class.

j_gene,d_gene,v_gene,abundance,CDR3nt,CDR3aa
TRBJ2-3,TRBD2,TRBV4-2,many,TGTGCCAGCAGCCAAGATGGACTAGCGGGTCCCACAGATACGCAGTATTTT,CASSQDGLAGPTDTQYF
TRBJ1-2,NA,TRBV19,NA,TGTGCCAGTAGTATGGTGCAGTATTATGGCTACACCTTC,CASSMVQYYGYTF
TRBJ1-4,NA,TRBV18,NA,TGTGCCAGCTCAGCGGGGGCCCAGGAAAAACTGTTTTTT,CASSAGAQEKLFF
TRBJ1-2,NA,TRBV24-1,NA,TGTGCCACCAGTGATCCCTCCCGAGGTGGGGGGGACAACTATGGCTACACCTTC,CATSDPSRGGGDNYGYTF
TRBJ1-1,NA,TRBV5-1,NA,TGCGCCAGCAGCTTGGGGGTGAACACTGAAGCTTTCTTT,CASSLGVNTEAFF
TRBJ2-1,NA,TRBV11-2,NA,TGTGCCAGCAGCTTAGGTTTGCGTAAAGGGCAGTTCTTC,CASSLGLRKGQFF
TRBJ2-7,TRBD1,TRBV13,NA,TGTGCCAGCAGCTTGCTGCAGGGGGTCCACTACGAGCAGTACTTC,CASSLLQGVHYEQYF
TRBJ2-3,NA,TRBV5-1,NA,TGCGCCAGCAGCTTGGACTATCTCGCAGATACGCAGTATTTT,CASSLDYLADTQYF
TRBJ2-3,NA,TRBV24-1,NA,TGTGCCACCAGTGATCCCGGGGGCCCGGCAGGGACAGATACGCAGTATTTT,CATSDPGGPAGTDTQYF
TRBJ1-1,TRBD1,TRBV7-8,NA,TGTGCCAGCAGCACGACAACAGGGGCTGAAGCTTTCTTT,CASSTTTGAEAFF
TRBJ1-1,NA,TRBV6-2/TRBV6-3,NA,TGTGCCAGCAGTGGGACCAGGAGTACTGAAGCTTTCTTT,CASSGTRSTEAFF
TRBJ1-5,NA,TRBV9,NA,TGTGCCAGCAGCGTCTGGCCCAATAATCAGCCCCAGCATTTT,CASSVWPNNQPQHF
TRBJ2-5,TRBD1,TRBV15,NA,TGTGCCACGGAGGAGGGGACAGGGGGCCAAGAGACCCAGTACTTC,CATEEGTGGQETQYF
TRBJ2-2,NA,TRBV5-5,NA,TGTGCCAGCAGCTTCTATAGTACAACCGGGGAGCTGTTTTTT,CASSFYSTTGELFF
TRBJ1-1,NA,TRBV4-3,NA,TGCGCCAGCAGCCAAGACACAGCTTACCATGAAGCTTTCTTT,CASSQDTAYHEAFF
TRBJ2-6,NA,TRBV5-1,NA,TGCGCCAGCAGCTTGCAGGGCACTGGGGCCAACGTCCTGACTTTC,CASSLQGTGANVLTF
TRBJ1-1,NA,TRBV6-5,NA,TGTGCCAGCAGAGCGGGAGGGTATAATACTGAAGCTTTCTTT,CASRAGGYNTEAFF
TRBJ2-1,NA,TRBV10-3,NA,TGTGCCATCAGCGCCAGCAACAATGAGCAGTTCTTC,CAISASNNEQFF
TRBJ1-1,NA,TRBV5-1,NA,TGCGCCAGCAGCTCATACACTGAAGCTTTCTTT,CASSSYTEAFF
TRBJ1-2,TRBD1,TRBV28,NA,TGTGCCAGCAGTTCGGGACAGGGGGGCTATGGCTACACCTTC,CASSSGQGGYGYTF
TRBJ1-6,NA,TRBV4-1,NA,TGCGCCAGCACCCCAAGTGCGGTTCCCAATTCACCCCTCCACTTT,CASTPSAVPNSPLHF
TRBJ2-1,TRBD2,TRBV7-9,NA,TGTGCCAGCAGCTTAGCGTACAGGACTAGCTCCTACAATGAGCAGTTCTTC,CASSLAYRTSSYNEQFF
TRBJ1-5,TRBD1,TRBV4-3,NA,TGCGCCAGCAGCCAAGACAGGGGGCGAGGGAATCAGCCCCAGCATTTT,CASSQDRGRGNQPQHF
TRBJ2-2,NA,TRBV5-1,NA,TGCGCCAGCACCTTGGATGTGGGGTGGACCGGGGAGCTGTTTTTT,CASTLDVGWTGELFF
TRBJ1-4,NA,TRBV21-1,NA,TGTGCCAGCAGCAAAGAATCGGACAGCCGATCTTTTAATGAAAAACTGTTTTTT,CASSKESDSRSFNEKLFF
TRBJ1-2,TRBD1,TRBV10-3,NA,TGTGCCATCAGTAAGATCGACAGGGATGGCTATGGCTACACCTTC,CAISKIDRDGYGYTF
TRBJ2-2,NA,TRBV27,NA,TGTGCCAGCAGGCGGGGATCGAACACCGGGGAGCTGTTTTTT,CASRRGSNTGELFF
TRBJ2-5,NA,TRBV14,once,TGTGCCAGCAGCCAAGACCCCCCCAGGGGGAGGCAAGAGACCCAGTACTTC,CASSQDPPRGRQETQYF
TRBJ1-5,TRBD1,TRBV7-2,NA,TGTGCCAGCAGCTTAGTCTCAGGGGGGAGGCAGCCCCAGCATTTT,CASSLVSGGRQPQHF
TRBJ2-1,TRBD2,TRBV11-3,NA,TGTGCCACGCAACGGACTAGCGGCCCCTCGGGTGAGCAGTTCTTC,CATQRTSGPSGEQFF
TRBJ2-1,TRBD2,TRBV7-3,NA,TGTGCCAGCAGTCCCCTTATAGCGGGAAGGTATGAGCAGTTCTTC,CASSPLIAGRYEQFF
TRBJ2-3,NA,TRBV19,once,TGTGCCAGTAGTGAGGGGAGCACAGATACGCAGTATTTT,CASSEGSTDTQYF
TRBJ1-4,TRBD1,TRBV2,few,TGTGCCAGCAGCGCCGACAGGGGGAATGAAAAACTGTTTTTT,CASSADRGNEKLFF
TRBJ1-5,TRBD1,TRBV28,NA,TGTGCCAGCAGTTCCGGGACAGGGCATCAGCCCCAGCATTTT,CASSSGTGHQPQHF
TRBJ2-1,NA,TRBV15,NA,TGTGCCACCGGTCCCCACAGAAGCTCCTACAATGAGCAGTTCTTC,CATGPHRSSYNEQFF
TRBJ1-6,NA,TRBV6-5,NA,TGTGCCTGTCTGCGGGTAGTAAATTCACCCCTCCACTTT,CACLRVVNSPLHF
TRBJ1-4,NA,TRBV5-6,NA,TGTGCCAGCAGCTTGGACTACAGGGTGAAAAGGGAAAAACTGTTTTTT,CASSLDYRVKREKLFF
TRBJ2-5,TRBD2,TRBV19,NA,TGTGCCAGTAGGAGATCGACTAGCATGCCGGAGACCCAGTACTTC,CASRRSTSMPETQYF